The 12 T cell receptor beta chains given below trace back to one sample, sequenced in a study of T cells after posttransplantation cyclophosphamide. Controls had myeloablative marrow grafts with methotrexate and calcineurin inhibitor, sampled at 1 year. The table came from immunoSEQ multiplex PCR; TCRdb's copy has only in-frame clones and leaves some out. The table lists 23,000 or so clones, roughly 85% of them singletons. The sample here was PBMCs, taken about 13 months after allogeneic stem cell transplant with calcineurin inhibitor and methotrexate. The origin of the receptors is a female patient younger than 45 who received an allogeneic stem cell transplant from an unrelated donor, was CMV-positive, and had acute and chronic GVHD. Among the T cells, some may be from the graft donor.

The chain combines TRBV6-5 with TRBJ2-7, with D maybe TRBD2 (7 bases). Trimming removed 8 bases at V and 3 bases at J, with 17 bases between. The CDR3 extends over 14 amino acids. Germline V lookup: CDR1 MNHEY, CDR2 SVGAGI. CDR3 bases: TGTGCCAGCCAGGGTGGGGGGGGCGACTACGAGCAGTACTTC. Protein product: CASQGGGGDYEQYF.

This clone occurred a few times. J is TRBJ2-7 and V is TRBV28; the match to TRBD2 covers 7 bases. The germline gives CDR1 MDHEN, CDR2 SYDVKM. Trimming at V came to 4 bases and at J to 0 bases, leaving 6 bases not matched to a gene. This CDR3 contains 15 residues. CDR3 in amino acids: CASSSASGNSYEQYF. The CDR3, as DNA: TGTGCCAGCAGTTCGGCTAGCGGTAACTCCTACGAGCAGTACTTC.

The CDR3 nucleotides read TGCGCCAGCAGCCAAGATACAAGCGGGAGGGCCGGCACAGATACGCAGTATTTT. It codes for CASSQDTSGRAGTDTQYF. This chain uses TRBV4-3 with TRBJ2-3, with 10 nucleotides matching TRBD2. Germline values: CDR1 LGHNA, CDR2 YSLEER. J gave up 1 base and V 0 bases, and 7 bases lay outside the gene matches. The CDR3 runs to 18 residues.

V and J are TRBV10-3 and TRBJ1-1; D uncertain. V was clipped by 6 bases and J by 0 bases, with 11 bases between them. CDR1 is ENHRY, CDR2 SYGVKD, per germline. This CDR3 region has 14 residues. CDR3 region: CAIRDSGMNTEAFF. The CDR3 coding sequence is TGTGCCATCAGGGACTCGGGCATGAACACTGAAGCTTTCTTT.

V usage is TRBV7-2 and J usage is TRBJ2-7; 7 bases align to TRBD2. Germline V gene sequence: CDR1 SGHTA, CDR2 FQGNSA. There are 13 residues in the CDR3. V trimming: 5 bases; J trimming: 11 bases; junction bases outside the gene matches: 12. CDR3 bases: TGTGCCAGCAGCCCAATGAGAATGGGGGGGAAGTACTTC. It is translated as CASSPMRMGGKYF.

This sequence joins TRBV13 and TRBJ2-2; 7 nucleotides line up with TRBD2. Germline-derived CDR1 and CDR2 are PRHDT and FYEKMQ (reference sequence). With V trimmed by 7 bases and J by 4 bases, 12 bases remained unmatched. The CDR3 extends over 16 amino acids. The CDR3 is CASTKGGGSSTGELFF. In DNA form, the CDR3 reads TGTGCCAGCACTAAGGGCGGCGGGAGTTCCACCGGGGAGCTGTTTTTT.

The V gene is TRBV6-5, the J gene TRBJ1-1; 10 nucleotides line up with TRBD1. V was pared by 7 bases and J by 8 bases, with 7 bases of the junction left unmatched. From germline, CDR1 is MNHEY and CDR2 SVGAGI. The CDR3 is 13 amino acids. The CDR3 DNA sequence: TGTGCCAGCATCTACCGGGACAGGGGAGAAGCTTTCTTT. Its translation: CASIYRDRGEAFF.

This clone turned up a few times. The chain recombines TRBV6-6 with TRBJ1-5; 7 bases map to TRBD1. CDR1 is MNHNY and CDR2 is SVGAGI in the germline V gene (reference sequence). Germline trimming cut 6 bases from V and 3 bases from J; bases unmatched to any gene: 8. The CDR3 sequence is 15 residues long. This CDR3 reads CASSYTGEFNQPQHF. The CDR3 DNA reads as TGTGCCAGCAGCTACACAGGGGAATTCAATCAGCCCCAGCATTTT.

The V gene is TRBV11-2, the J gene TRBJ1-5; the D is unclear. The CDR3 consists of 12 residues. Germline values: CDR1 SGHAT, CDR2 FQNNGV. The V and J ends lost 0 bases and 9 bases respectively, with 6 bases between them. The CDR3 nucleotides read TGTGCCAGCAGCTTAGAGAACGGGCCCCAGCATTTT. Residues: CASSLENGPQHF.

The CDR3 is CASSDSGTNTGELFF. CDR3 in DNA: TGTGCCAGCAGCGATAGCGGTACGAACACCGGGGAGCTGTTTTTT. The rearrangement joins TRBV7-2 to TRBJ2-2, with D perhaps TRBD2 (6 bases). Germline CDR1 is SGHTA and CDR2 is FQGNSA. V was cut by 5 bases and J by 0 bases, with 10 bases left in between. The CDR3 loop spans 15 amino acids.

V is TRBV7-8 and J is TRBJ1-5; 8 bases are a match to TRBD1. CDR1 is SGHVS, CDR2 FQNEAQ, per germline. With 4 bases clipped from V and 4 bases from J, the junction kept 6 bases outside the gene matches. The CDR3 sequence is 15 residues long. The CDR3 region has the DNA TGTGCCAGCAGCTCTCGGCAGGGGGCAAATCAGCCCCAGCATTTT. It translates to CASSSRQGANQPQHF.

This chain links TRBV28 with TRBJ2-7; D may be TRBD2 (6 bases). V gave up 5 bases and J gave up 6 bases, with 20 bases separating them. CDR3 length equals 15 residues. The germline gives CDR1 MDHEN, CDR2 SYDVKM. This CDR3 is CASSQPGTGRLEQYF. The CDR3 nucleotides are TGTGCCAGCAGTCAACCGGGGACTGGCCGGCTCGAGCAGTACTTC.